The 10 T cell receptor beta chains below all came from one sample that was sequenced in a study of OX40 agonist ivuxolimab in advanced cancers. Profiled with immunoSEQ multiplex PCR; TCRdb holds only in-frame clones, not every one. The sample contains around 70,000 clones, almost 90% of which appear only once. Sample: CD4+ or CD8+ T cells sorted from blood, taken in a trial of the OX40 agonist ivuxolimab. The receptor set was obtained from an adult with an advanced solid tumor such as melanoma, head and neck, liver or kidney cancer.

The V call is TRBV6-1, the J call TRBJ2-3, with D uncertain. The V end lost 3 bases, the J end lost 4 bases, and 14 bases lay between the germline ends. The CDR3 runs to 15 residues. Germline CDR1 reads MNHNS; CDR2 reads SASEGT. CDR3 nucleotide sequence: TGTGCCAGCAGTGAGGTAGCAGTGAGCGCAGATACGCAGTATTTT. It encodes CASSEVAVSADTQYF.

V gene TRBV29-1 combines with J gene TRBJ2-7; 7 bases align to TRBD1. V was clipped by 4 bases and J by 4 bases; unmatched bases: 13. This CDR3 has 15 residues. Germline loops: CDR1 SQVTM, CDR2 ANQGSEA. The CDR3 DNA reads as TGCAGCGTTGGCCAATACAGGGGCATGAGGTACGAGCAGTACTTC. Translated: CSVGQYRGMRYEQYF.

CDR3 sequence: CASSLPGGEQFF. The CDR3 bases are TGTGCCAGCAGTTTACCCGGCGGTGAGCAGTTCTTC. This chain links TRBV27 with TRBJ2-1; D ambiguous. The CDR3 is 12 residues long. Germline loops: CDR1 MNHEY, CDR2 SMNVEV (reference sequence). V lost 2 bases and J lost 9, with 8 bases in between.

The gene calls are TRBV5-8 and TRBJ1-3; tentatively, D is TRBD1 (5 bases). The length of the CDR3 is 19 residues. V lost 2 bases and J 0 bases, leaving 21 bases between the germline ends. Looked up from germline, CDR1 is SGHTS and CDR2 is YDEGEE. The CDR3 region is CASSLYKNNRRFSGNTIYF. CDR3 sequence (DNA): TGTGCCAGCAGCTTATATAAGAATAACAGGCGCTTCTCTGGAAACACCATATATTTT. Supplemented by reference TRBV5-8 and TRBJ1-3, the full variable domain reads EAGVTQSPTHLIKTRGQQATLRCSPISGHTSVYWYQQALGLGLQFLLWYDEGEERNRGNFPPRFSGRQFPNYSSELNVNALELEDSALYLCASSLYKNNRRFSGNTIYFGEGSWLTVV.

The chain carries TRBV12-5 and TRBJ2-5, with 7 bases matching TRBD1. Near its end, the DNA agrees better with TRBJ2-7, so the J call may be wrong. The germline CDR1 and CDR2 sequences are LGHNT and FRNRAP. The CDR3 has 13 amino acids. CDR3: CASGLVGGDEQYF. The CDR3 bases are TGTGCTAGTGGTTTGGTAGGGGGCGACGAGCAGTACTTC.

The chain couples TRBV11-2 to TRBJ2-3, with unresolved D. Trimming cost V 3 bases and J 2 bases, with 0 bases left between them. Germline loops: CDR1 SGHAT, CDR2 FQNNGV. The CDR3 covers 11 residues. The CDR3 coding sequence is TGTGCCAGCAGCTTCACAGATACGCAGTATTTT. It codes for CASSFTDTQYF.

This chain uses TRBV11-3 with TRBJ2-5, with D perhaps assigned TRBD1 or TRBD2 (5 bases each). The CDR3 runs 17 residues. Germline V CDR1 and CDR2: SGHNT, YENEEA. V lost 1 base, J lost 2 bases, and 17 bases lay in between. The CDR3 protein is CASSLGGWGRGQETQYF. CDR3 sequence (DNA): TGTGCCAGCAGCTTAGGCGGTTGGGGACGTGGACAAGAGACCCAGTACTTC.

The chain carries TRBV11-3 and TRBJ2-1; D not resolved. This CDR3 has 12 amino acids. Trimming removed 1 base from V and 8 bases from J, with 6 bases in between. Germline loops: CDR1 SGHNT, CDR2 YENEEA. Here the CDR3 DNA reads TGTGCCAGCAGCTTAGGCTGGGATGAGCAGTTCTTC. It specifies CASSLGWDEQFF.

V usage is TRBV5-8 and J usage is TRBJ2-3; 7 bases fit TRBD2. The CDR3 consists of 16 residues. Germline loops: CDR1 SGHTS, CDR2 YDEGEE. With 4 bases clipped from V and 3 bases from J, the junction kept 11 bases outside the gene matches. The CDR3 bases are TGTGCCAGCAGCCGTGCCACTAGCGCAGAAACAGATACGCAGTATTTT. Translated, it gives CASSRATSAETDTQYF.

V is TRBV12-5 and J is TRBJ1-4; D perhaps matches TRBD1 (6 bases). CDR3 length: 14 amino acids. CDR1 is LGHNT, CDR2 FRNRAP, per germline. V gave up 6 bases and J gave up 0 bases, with 8 bases separating them. DNA for the CDR3: TGTGCTAGTGGGGGGACAACAACTAATGAAAAACTGTTTTTT. Protein sequence: CASGGTTTNEKLFF. The complete variable domain, with remaining parts taken from reference TRBV12-5 and TRBJ1-4, reads DARVTQTPRHKVTEMGQEVTMRCQPILGHNTVFWYRQTMMQGLELLAYFRNRAPLDDSGMPKDRFSAEMPDATLATLKIQPSEPRDSAVYFCASGGTTTNEKLFFGSGTQLSVL.